Following are 29 T cell receptor beta chains from one sample sequenced in a study of persistence of HIV-infected CD4 T cells. Overlapping HIV-1 Gag 15-mer peptides at 0.8 to 1 ug per peptide per mL were used. Responding CD4+ T cells were sorted by upregulation of both CD40 ligand and CD69. The antigens of these receptors remain unknown. The libraries were made with immunoSEQ version 4 in survey mode. The protocol was immunoSEQ multiplex PCR, while the TCRdb copy is restricted to in-frame clones and leaves out a portion. Of about 27,000 clones listed, about 74% are singletons. The source material was CD4+ T cells sorted from PBMCs after 18-hour stimulation, sampled from a patient who received antiretroviral therapy. The receptors were sampled from an adult man with HIV who was CMV-seropositive.

This sequence joins TRBV21-1 and TRBJ1-1. TRBV21-1 is a documented pseudogene. The CDR3 contains 13 residues. The CDR3 loop is CASSKVGNTEAFF. The DNA for the CDR3 is TGTGCCAGCAGCAAAGTTGGGAACACTGAAGCTTTCTTT.

V gene TRBV3-1 (or the pseudogene TRBV3-2) combines with J gene TRBJ1-1; D not certain. This CDR3 is built from 13 residues. Per the germline V gene, CDR1 is LGHDT and CDR2 is YNNKEL (reference sequence). Trimming stripped 0 bases from V and 10 bases from J, with 12 bases between. CDR3 protein: CASSQERPFGAFF. DNA of the CDR3: TGTGCCAGCAGCCAAGAAAGGCCCTTTGGAGCTTTCTTT.

The chain joins TRBV6-5 to TRBJ2-1; D gene uncertain. CDR3 size: 13 residues. The ends were cut back, 8 bases at V and 8 bases at J, with 16 bases in the middle. The germline V gene has CDR1 MNHEY and CDR2 SVGAGI. CDR3 residues: CASLLTFLDEQFF. As DNA, the CDR3 is TGTGCCAGCCTTCTAACCTTCTTGGATGAGCAGTTCTTC.

This clone was detected a few times. V gene TRBV7-3 combines with J gene TRBJ2-3; TRBD2 might be the D (7 bases). Per the germline V gene, CDR1 is SGHTA and CDR2 is FQGTGA. The CDR3 runs 16 residues. V shed 2 bases and J shed 2 bases, with 14 bases lying between them. CDR3 region: CASSLVPGGPTDTQYF. Written as DNA, the CDR3 is TGTGCCAGCAGCTTAGTTCCCGGGGGGCCCACAGATACGCAGTATTTT.

This clone was detected only once. The chain couples TRBV7-9 to TRBJ2-2; D call uncertain. Trimming shortened V by 1 base and J by 5 bases, and 5 bases separated the two germline ends. Per germline, CDR1 SEHNR and CDR2 FQNEAQ (reference sequence). This CDR3 region has 13 residues. Here the CDR3 reads CASSLEATGELFF. In DNA form, the CDR3 reads TGTGCCAGCAGCTTAGAGGCAACCGGGGAGCTGTTTTTT.

V and J are TRBV29-1 and TRBJ2-7; 9 bases map to TRBD1. Germline V gives CDR1 SQVTM, CDR2 ANQGSEA. CDR3 length: 13 residues. The J segment lost 2 bases and the V segment lost 7 bases, leaving 6 bases of the junction unmatched. The DNA of the CDR3 is TGCAGCGGAAGGACAGGGGATGCCTACGAGCAGTACTTC. Amino acids: CSGRTGDAYEQYF.

V gene TRBV2 combines with J gene TRBJ2-7; D ambiguous. The V gene lost 5 bases and the J gene lost 2 bases, with 13 bases spanning the gap. The CDR3 loop spans 14 amino acids. The germline CDR1 and CDR2 sequences are SNHLY and FYNNEI. In nucleotides, the CDR3 is TGTGCCAGCAGTCCGCCTGGGCCACCCTACGAGCAGTACTTC. Its protein product is CASSPPGPPYEQYF.

The chain uses TRBV5-6 and TRBJ2-7; D remains unclear. Germline V CDR1 and CDR2: SGHDT, YYEEEE. The CDR3 length is 12 residues. V was shortened by 1 base and J by 4 bases, with 6 bases between the two germline ends. CDR3 residues: CASSLSGYEQYF. DNA for the CDR3: TGTGCCAGCAGCTTGTCGGGTTACGAGCAGTACTTC.

This chain connects TRBV28 to TRBJ2-7; TRBD1 matches at 7 bases. J gave up 5 bases and V 5 bases, and 9 bases lay outside the gene matches. There are 14 residues in the CDR3. CDR1 MDHEN and CDR2 SYDVKM come from the germline V gene. CDR3 residues: CASSTGTEWDEQYF. DNA for the CDR3: TGTGCCAGCAGTACAGGGACAGAGTGGGACGAGCAGTACTTC.

This clone was detected a few times. The chain uses TRBV2 and TRBJ2-7; 9 nucleotides match TRBD2. The germline gives CDR1 SNHLY, CDR2 FYNNEI. CDR3 size: 16 residues. The J segment lost 3 bases and the V segment lost 3 bases, leaving 9 bases of the junction unmatched. The CDR3 protein is CASSEGGQRGVYEQYF. DNA for the CDR3: TGTGCCAGCAGTGAGGGGGGCCAGCGGGGGGTCTACGAGCAGTACTTC.

As to this clone: A read error may produce the germline difference seen at one junction end. V gene TRBV9 combines with J gene TRBJ2-2; TRBD1 matches at 8 bases. CDR1 and CDR2 from the germline V gene are SGDLS and YYNGEE. The CDR3 runs 15 residues. The CDR3 reads CASSPRTGNAGELFF. As DNA, the CDR3 is TGTGCCAGCAGCCCAAGGACAGGGAACGCCGGGGAGCTGTTTTTT.

The V gene is TRBV5-1, the J gene TRBJ2-2, with 8 bases aligning to TRBD1. The CDR3 length is 16 residues. The J segment lost 1 base and the V segment lost 0 bases, leaving 2 bases of the junction unmatched. Germline CDR1 reads SGHRS; CDR2 reads YFSETQ. The CDR3 DNA follows: TGCGCCAGCAGCTTGGGGGACAGGTGGAACACCGGGGAGCTGTTTTTT. This sequence encodes CASSLGDRWNTGELFF.

This clone was seen more than once but under ten times. The chain combines TRBV7-3 with TRBJ1-4; no clear D gene. Germline-derived CDR1 and CDR2 are SGHTA and FQGTGA. CDR3 length equals 11 residues. Trimming left V 3 bases short and J 5 bases short, with 1 base between. The CDR3 bases are TGTGCCAGCAGCTTCAATGAAAAACTGTTTTTT. Amino acid sequence: CASSFNEKLFF.

The chain employs TRBV28 and TRBJ2-7; 8 positions agree with TRBD1. The length of the CDR3 is 13 residues. Unmatched junction bases numbered 5, after V lost 4 bases and J lost 6 bases. The germline V gene has CDR1 MDHEN and CDR2 SYDVKM. This CDR3 reads CASSSPDRGEQYF. The CDR3 DNA reads as TGTGCCAGCAGTTCCCCCGACAGGGGCGAGCAGTACTTC.

The chain is built from TRBV28 and TRBJ1-5, with D possibly being TRBD1 (6 bases). V was shortened by 11 bases and J by 0 bases, with 20 bases between the two germline ends. This CDR3 comprises 16 residues. Germline loops: CDR1 MDHEN, CDR2 SYDVKM. Written as DNA, the CDR3 is TGTGCCGTCTCCCTTCGGGGGGCTTATAGCAATCAGCCCCAGCATTTT. Its translation is CAVSLRGAYSNQPQHF.

The CDR3 DNA is TGCGCCAGCGGGGGACAGCCGAAGGGCGGAGATACGCAGTATTTT. Protein: CASGGQPKGGDTQYF. V is TRBV5-1 and J is TRBJ2-3, with TRBD1 identical over 7 bases. The length of the CDR3 is 15 residues. The germline CDR1 and CDR2 sequences are SGHRS and YFSETQ. The ends lost 7 bases at V and 5 bases at J; junction bases unmatched: 13.

The chain has TRBV7-9 and TRBJ2-1; D uncertain. Germline V gives CDR1 SEHNR, CDR2 FQNEAQ (reference sequence). The CDR3 extends over 14 amino acids. The V gene lost 1 base and the J gene lost 1 base, with 5 bases spanning the gap. Here the CDR3 reads CASSLEGSYNEQFF. CDR3 sequence (DNA): TGTGCCAGCAGCTTAGAAGGGTCCTACAATGAGCAGTTCTTC.

The chain employs TRBV11-3 and TRBJ1-5; D gene unclear. The CDR3 totals 14 residues. V was shortened by 5 bases and J by 2 bases, with 10 bases between the two germline ends. The V gene's germline CDR1 is SGHNT and CDR2 YENEEA. CDR3 sequence (DNA): TGTGCCAGCAGCCCCCATGGGGGCAATCAGCCCCAGCATTTT. The encoded protein is CASSPHGGNQPQHF.

This chain joins TRBV28 and TRBJ2-2; TRBD1 might be the D (5 bases). The ends were cut back, 7 bases at V and 3 bases at J, with 18 bases in the middle. CDR3 length: 16 residues. The germline V gene has CDR1 MDHEN and CDR2 SYDVKM. The CDR3 coding sequence is TGTGCCAGCACCATGGGTTGGGGCTCGGACACCGGGGAGCTGTTTTTT. Protein product: CASTMGWGSDTGELFF.

The CDR3 nucleotides read TGCAGTGCTAGTCTCCAGCGGGGGACCACAGATACGCAGTATTTT. Amino acid sequence: CSASLQRGTTDTQYF. V and J are TRBV20-1 and TRBJ2-3, with TRBD2 matching over 8 bases. The germline V gene encodes CDR1 DFQATT and CDR2 SNEGSKA (reference sequence). V lost 3 bases to trimming and J lost 2 bases; unmatched junction nucleotides: 7. The CDR3 is 15 residues long.

The chain joins TRBV5-1 to TRBJ2-2; 7 bases fit TRBD1. This CDR3 region has 14 residues. The trim removed 3 bases at V and 13 bases at J, leaving 12 bases unmatched. Germline V gene data show CDR1 as SGHRS and CDR2 as YFSETQ. The CDR3 reads CASSSETGLMLLFF. CDR3 nucleotide sequence: TGCGCCAGCAGCTCTGAGACAGGGCTTATGTTGCTGTTTTTT.

The rearrangement joins TRBV5-1 to TRBJ1-1; 10 bases map to TRBD1. The CDR3 consists of 16 residues. V trimming: 3 bases; J trimming: 5 bases; junction bases outside the gene matches: 10. The germline V gene has CDR1 SGHRS and CDR2 YFSETQ. This CDR3 is CASSSTDRGQGTEAFF. CDR3 nucleotide sequence: TGCGCCAGCAGCTCGACTGACAGGGGGCAAGGAACTGAAGCTTTCTTT.

The CDR3 DNA reads TGTGCCAGCGACGGACAGGGAGAGACCGGGGAGCTGTTTTTT. Translated: CASDGQGETGELFF. This chain links TRBV28 with TRBJ2-2; 8 nucleotides match TRBD1. Per germline, CDR1 MDHEN and CDR2 SYDVKM. CDR3 length equals 14 residues. J gave up 5 bases and V 8 bases, and 7 bases lay outside the gene matches. Complete variable domain (other parts from reference TRBV28 and TRBJ2-2): DVKVTQSSRYLVKRTGEKVFLECVQDMDHENMFWYRQDPGLGLRLIYFSYDVKMKEKGDIPEGYSVSREKKERFSLILESASTNQTSMYLCASDGQGETGELFFGEGSRLTVL.

The CDR3 sequence: CSVEERTQYF. In DNA, the CDR3 is TGCAGCGTTGAAGAACGGACGCAGTATTTT. V usage is TRBV29-1 and J usage is TRBJ2-3; D is unclear. Germline-derived CDR1 and CDR2 are SQVTM and ANQGSEA. V lost 0 bases and J 9 bases, leaving 4 bases between the germline ends. This CDR3 has 10 amino acids.

This clone turned up a few times. The chain joins TRBV7-9 to TRBJ1-4; 7 bases fit TRBD1. V shed 5 bases, J shed 3 bases, and the junction held 9 bases outside the gene matches. This CDR3 has 16 residues. Germline V gene lookup returns CDR1 SEHNR and CDR2 FQNEAQ (reference sequence). The DNA for the CDR3 is TGTGCCAGCAGCCCTCAGAGGGGGCGATCTAATGAAAAACTGTTTTTT. This translates into CASSPQRGRSNEKLFF. Complete variable domain (other parts from reference TRBV7-9 and TRBJ1-4): DTGVSQNPRHKITKRGQNVTFRCDPISEHNRLYWYRQTLGQGPEFLTYFQNEAQLEKSRLLSDRFSAERPKGSFSTLEIQRTEQGDSAMYLCASSPQRGRSNEKLFFGSGTQLSVL.

This sequence joins TRBV4-2 and TRBJ2-1; 9 bases match TRBD2. Germline V gene lookup returns CDR1 LGHNA and CDR2 YNFKEQ. The V segment lost 4 bases and the J segment 2 bases; nucleotides outside the gene matches: 6. This CDR3 comprises 16 residues. The DNA of the CDR3 is TGTGCCAGCAGCCCGTCTAGCGGGGTAACCTACAATGAGCAGTTCTTC. It is translated as CASSPSSGVTYNEQFF.

V and J are TRBV19 and TRBJ2-6; D gene uncertain. Germline values: CDR1 LNHDA, CDR2 SQIVND (reference sequence). Trimming pared 7 bases from V and 0 bases from J, leaving 13 bases between. The CDR3 contains 16 residues. Here the CDR3 reads CASTEEGISGANVLTF. The DNA for the CDR3 is TGTGCCAGTACCGAAGAAGGCATCTCTGGGGCCAACGTCCTGACTTTC.

The V gene is TRBV6-5, the J gene TRBJ2-2, with TRBD1 matching 7 bases. V lost 8 bases to trimming and J lost 0 bases; unmatched junction nucleotides: 6. Germline values: CDR1 MNHEY, CDR2 SVGAGI. This CDR3 comprises 15 residues. This CDR3 reads CASRKGTANTGELFF. The CDR3 coding sequence is TGTGCCAGCCGGAAGGGGACAGCGAACACCGGGGAGCTGTTTTTT.

The rearrangement uses TRBV28 and TRBJ1-5; 8 nucleotides match TRBD1. V shed 7 bases, J shed 5 bases, and the junction held 7 bases outside the gene matches. The CDR3 is 14 residues long. The V gene's germline CDR1 is MDHEN and CDR2 SYDVKM. The CDR3 DNA reads TGTGCCAGCAACCGCAGGGGGCGGGATCAGCCCCAGCATTTT. As protein: CASNRRGRDQPQHF.